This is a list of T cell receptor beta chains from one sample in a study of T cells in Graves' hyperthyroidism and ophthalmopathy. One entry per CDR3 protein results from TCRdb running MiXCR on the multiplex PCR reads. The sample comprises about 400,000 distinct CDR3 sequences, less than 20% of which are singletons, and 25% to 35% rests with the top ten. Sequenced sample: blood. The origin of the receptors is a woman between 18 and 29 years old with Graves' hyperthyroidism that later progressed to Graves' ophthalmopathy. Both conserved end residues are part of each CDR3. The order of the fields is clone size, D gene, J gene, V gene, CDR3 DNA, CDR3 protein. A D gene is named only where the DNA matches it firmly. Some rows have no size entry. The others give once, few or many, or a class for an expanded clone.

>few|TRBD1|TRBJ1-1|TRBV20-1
TGCAGTGCTCGTAGGAGGGCCAGGGGGACTGAAGCTTTCTTT
CSARRRARGTEAFF
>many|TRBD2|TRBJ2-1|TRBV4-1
TGCGCCAGCAGCCAAGAAGCGGGAGCGTACAATGAGCAGTTCTTC
CASSQEAGAYNEQFF
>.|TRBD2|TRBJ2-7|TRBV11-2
TGTGCCAGCAGCTTAGCCCCACCCAGATGGCGGGAGGTGTCCGAGCAGTACTTC
CASSLAPPRWREVSEQYF
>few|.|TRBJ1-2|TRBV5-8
TGTGCCAGCAGCGTCCGGGGGCACCTCCTTGCTGGCTACACCTTC
CASSVRGHLLAGYTF
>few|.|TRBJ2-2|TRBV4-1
TGCGCCAGCAGCCAAGGTGGGGAGCTGTTTTTT
CASSQGGELFF
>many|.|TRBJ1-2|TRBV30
TGTGCCTGGAGCCCGGTTCCCTGGGGCTACACCTTC
CAWSPVPWGYTF
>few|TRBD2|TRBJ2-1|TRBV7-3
TGTGCCAGCAGCTTAAATCGACTAGCGGGAAGCCATGAGCAGTTCTTC
CASSLNRLAGSHEQFF
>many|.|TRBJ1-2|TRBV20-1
TGCAGTGCTAGAAGGGGTAGCGGCTACACCTTC
CSARRGSGYTF
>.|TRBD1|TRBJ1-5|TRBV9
TGTGCCAGCAGCGCACAGGGGAGCGGGCAGCCCCAGCATTTT
CASSAQGSGQPQHF
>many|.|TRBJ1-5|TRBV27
TGTGCCAGTACTAATACATGGTCGATGCGCAATCAGCCCCAGCATTTT
CASTNTWSMRNQPQHF
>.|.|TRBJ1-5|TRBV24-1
TGTGCCACCAGTGCCTCAACAAATCAGCCCCAGCATTTT
CATSASTNQPQHF
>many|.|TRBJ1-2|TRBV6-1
TGTGCCAGCAGTTTCCTAGACAGGCCTAACTATGGCTACACCTTC
CASSFLDRPNYGYTF
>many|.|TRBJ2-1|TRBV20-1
TGCAGTGCTAGAGATGGTGGGGCAATGGCGAATGAGCAGTTCTTC
CSARDGGAMANEQFF
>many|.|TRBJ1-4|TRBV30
TGTGCCTGGAGTGTCGGGACTTCAGCCGAAAAACTGTTTTTT
CAWSVGTSAEKLFF
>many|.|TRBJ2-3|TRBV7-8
TGTGCCAGCAGCTTAACGACGTTGGATGGGCAGTATTTT
CASSLTTLDGQYF
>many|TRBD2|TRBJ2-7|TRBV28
TGTGCCAGTAGGTGGGCTAGCGGGAGTTTCACCTACGAGCAGTACTTC
CASRWASGSFTYEQYF
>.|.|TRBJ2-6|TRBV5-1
TGCGCCAGCGGGACGGATTTCTCTGGGGCCAACGTCCTGACTTTC
CASGTDFSGANVLTF
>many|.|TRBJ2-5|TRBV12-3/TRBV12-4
TGTGCCAGCAGTTACATCTTATACCAAGAGACCCAGTACTTC
CASSYILYQETQYF